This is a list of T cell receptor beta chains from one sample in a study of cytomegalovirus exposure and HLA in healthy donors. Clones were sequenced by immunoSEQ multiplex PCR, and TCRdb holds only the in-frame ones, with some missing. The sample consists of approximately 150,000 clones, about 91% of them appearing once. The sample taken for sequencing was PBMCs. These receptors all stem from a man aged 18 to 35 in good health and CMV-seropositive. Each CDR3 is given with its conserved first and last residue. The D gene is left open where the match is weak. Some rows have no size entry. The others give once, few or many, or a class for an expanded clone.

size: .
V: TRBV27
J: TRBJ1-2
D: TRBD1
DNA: TGTGCCAGCAGTTATAGGGTGGCAGGGGGGGGCTACACCTTC
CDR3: CASSYRVAGGGYTF

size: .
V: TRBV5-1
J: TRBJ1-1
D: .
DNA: TGCGCCAGCAGCTTACAGGGATGGGACACTGAAGCTTTCTTT
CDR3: CASSLQGWDTEAFF

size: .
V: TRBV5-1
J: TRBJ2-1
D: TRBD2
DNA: TGCGCCAGCAGGTCACCCCCTAGCGGGGCCTCCTACAATGAGCAGTTCTTC
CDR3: CASRSPPSGASYNEQFF

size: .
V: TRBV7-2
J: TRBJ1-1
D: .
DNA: TGTGCCAGCAGCTTAGGTATTGGGAGGAGAGCGGGCACTGAAGCTTTCTTT
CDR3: CASSLGIGRRAGTEAFF

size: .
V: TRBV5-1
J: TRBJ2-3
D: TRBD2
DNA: TGCGCCAGCTCCATAGCGGGGACGGCAGATACGCAGTATTTT
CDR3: CASSIAGTADTQYF

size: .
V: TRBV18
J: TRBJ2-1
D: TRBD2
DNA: TGTGCCAGCTCACGGCGGGAGGGCCTTGATGAGCAGTTCTTC
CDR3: CASSRREGLDEQFF

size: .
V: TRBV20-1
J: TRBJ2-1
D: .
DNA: TGCAGCCTTGAGGAGGGGGCTGAGCAGTTCTTC
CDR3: CSLEEGAEQFF

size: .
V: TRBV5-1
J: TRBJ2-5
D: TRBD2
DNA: TGCGCCAGCAGCAGGGTAGCGGGAGAAGGGGAGACCCAGTACTTC
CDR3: CASSRVAGEGETQYF

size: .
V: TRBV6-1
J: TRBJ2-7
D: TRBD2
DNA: TGTGCCAGCAGGCCACTCCGACTAGCCGGCGAGCAGTACTTC
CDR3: CASRPLRLAGEQYF

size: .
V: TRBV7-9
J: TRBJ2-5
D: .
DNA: TGTGCCAGCAGCCCGGGTTATCAAGAGACCCAGTACTTC
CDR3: CASSPGYQETQYF

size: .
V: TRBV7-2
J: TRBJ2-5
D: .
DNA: TGTGCCAGCAGCTTGAGTAGAGGGCGCGGGGAGACCCAGTACTTC
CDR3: CASSLSRGRGETQYF

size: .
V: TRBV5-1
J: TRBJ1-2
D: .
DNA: TGCGCCAGCAGCTTGATAGCGACTAACTATGGCTACACCTTC
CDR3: CASSLIATNYGYTF

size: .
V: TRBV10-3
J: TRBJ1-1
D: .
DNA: TGTGCCATCAGTGAGTCGCAGGACTTGAACACTGAAGCTTTCTTT
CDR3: CAISESQDLNTEAFF

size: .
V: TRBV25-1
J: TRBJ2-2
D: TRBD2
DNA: TGTGCCAGCAGTGTTAGCGGGGGCCACAACACCGGGGAGCTGTTTTTT
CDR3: CASSVSGGHNTGELFF

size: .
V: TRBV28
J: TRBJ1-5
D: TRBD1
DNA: TGTGCCAGCAGTCTCCCACCGGACAGGGCGAATCAGCCCCAGCATTTT
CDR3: CASSLPPDRANQPQHF

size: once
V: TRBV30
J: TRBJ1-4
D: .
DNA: TGTGCCTGGAGCCAACGAGGTGCAACTAATGAAAAACTGTTTTTT
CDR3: CAWSQRGATNEKLFF

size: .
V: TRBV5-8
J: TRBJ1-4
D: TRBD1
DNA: TGTGCCAGCAGCTTAGGGACAGGGAACGAAAAACTGTTTTTT
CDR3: CASSLGTGNEKLFF

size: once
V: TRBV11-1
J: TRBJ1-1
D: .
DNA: TGTGCCAGCAGCCTCTCAGGGCTTGGGGCTGCGAAGACTTTCTTT
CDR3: CASSLSGLGAAKTFF

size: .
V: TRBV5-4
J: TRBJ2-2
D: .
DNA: TGTGCCAGCAGCTTCGGGGGAGACACCGGGGAGCTGTTTTTT
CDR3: CASSFGGDTGELFF

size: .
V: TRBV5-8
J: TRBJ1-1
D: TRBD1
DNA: TGTGCCAGCAGCTCACCGGGACAGGGAGTTGAAGGGGAGGAAACTGAAGCTTTCTTT
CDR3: CASSSPGQGVEGEETEAFF

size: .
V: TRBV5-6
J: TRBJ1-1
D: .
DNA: TGTGCCAGCAGCTTGGCCCGGACAGCTTACATGAACACTGAAGCTTTCTTT
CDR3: CASSLARTAYMNTEAFF

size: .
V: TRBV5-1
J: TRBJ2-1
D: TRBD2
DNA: TGCGCCAGCAGCCCTCGGGCTAGCGGGAGGGCCACGTCCTACAATGAGCAGTTCTTC
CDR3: CASSPRASGRATSYNEQFF

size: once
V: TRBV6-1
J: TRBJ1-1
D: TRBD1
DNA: TGTGCCAGCAGTGAAGCACCTGGGGGGACAGCAAACACTGAAGCTTTCTTT
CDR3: CASSEAPGGTANTEAFF

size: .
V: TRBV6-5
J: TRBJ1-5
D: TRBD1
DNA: TGTGCCAGCAGTCTTAACAGGGGCTGGGGTCAGCCCCAGCATTTT
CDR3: CASSLNRGWGQPQHF

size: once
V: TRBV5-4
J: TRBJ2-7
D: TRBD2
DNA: TGTGCCAGCAGCTCATCCGGGACTAGCGGCTACGAGCAGTACTTC
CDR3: CASSSSGTSGYEQYF

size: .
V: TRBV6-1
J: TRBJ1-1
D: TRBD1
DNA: TGTGCCAGCAGTGAAGTCAGGGGGGCAGGGTATGGAATCACTGAAGCTTTCTTT
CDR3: CASSEVRGAGYGITEAFF

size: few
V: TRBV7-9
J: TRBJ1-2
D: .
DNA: TGTGCCAGCAAGGGAGGCAACTATGGCTACACCTTC
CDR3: CASKGGNYGYTF

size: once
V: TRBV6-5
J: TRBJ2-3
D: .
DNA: TGTGCCAGCAGGTCCCAGGGCACAGATACGCAGTATTTT
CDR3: CASRSQGTDTQYF

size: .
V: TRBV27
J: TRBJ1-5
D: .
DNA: TGTGCCAGCAGTTTATCGTCGGGGTACAGCAATCAGCCCCAGCATTTT
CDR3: CASSLSSGYSNQPQHF

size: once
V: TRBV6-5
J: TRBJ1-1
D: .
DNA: TGTGCCAGCAGCGCCAGAGGGCCTCTTGGGACTGAAGCTTTCTTT
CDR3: CASSARGPLGTEAFF

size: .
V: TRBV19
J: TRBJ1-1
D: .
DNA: TGTGCCAGTACCATACTTCCTGGGGGCGCGTTGAACACTGAAGCTTTCTTT
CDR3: CASTILPGGALNTEAFF

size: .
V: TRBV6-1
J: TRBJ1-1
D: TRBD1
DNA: TGTGCCAGCAGCCGCACAGGGGAGAAGGAAGCTTTCTTT
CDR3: CASSRTGEKEAFF

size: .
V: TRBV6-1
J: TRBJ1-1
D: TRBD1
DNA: TGTGCCAGCAGCGATACGGACAGGGTGGAAGCTTTCTTT
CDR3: CASSDTDRVEAFF

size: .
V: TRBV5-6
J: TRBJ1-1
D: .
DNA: TGTGCCAGCAGCTTGGGACAGATGAACACTGAAGCTTTCTTT
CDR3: CASSLGQMNTEAFF

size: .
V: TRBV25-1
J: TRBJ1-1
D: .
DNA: TGTGCCAGCACCCTAGGGGGGGACACTGAAGCTTTCTTT
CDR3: CASTLGGDTEAFF